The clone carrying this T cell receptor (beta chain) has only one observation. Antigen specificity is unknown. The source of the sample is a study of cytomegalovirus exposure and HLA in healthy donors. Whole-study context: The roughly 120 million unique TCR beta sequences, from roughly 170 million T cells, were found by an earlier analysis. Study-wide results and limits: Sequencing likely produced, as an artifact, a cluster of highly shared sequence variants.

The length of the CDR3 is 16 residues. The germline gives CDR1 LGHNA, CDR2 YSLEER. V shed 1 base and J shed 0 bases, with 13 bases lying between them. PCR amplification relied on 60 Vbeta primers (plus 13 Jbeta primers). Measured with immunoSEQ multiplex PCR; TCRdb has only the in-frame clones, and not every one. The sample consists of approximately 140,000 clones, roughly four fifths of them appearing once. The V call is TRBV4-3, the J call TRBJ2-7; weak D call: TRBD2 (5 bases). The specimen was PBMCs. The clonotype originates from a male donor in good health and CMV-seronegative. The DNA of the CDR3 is TGCGCCAGCAGCCAAGGTTTCTGGGAGAGCTCCTACGAGCAGTACTTC. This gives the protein CASSQGFWESSYEQYF.